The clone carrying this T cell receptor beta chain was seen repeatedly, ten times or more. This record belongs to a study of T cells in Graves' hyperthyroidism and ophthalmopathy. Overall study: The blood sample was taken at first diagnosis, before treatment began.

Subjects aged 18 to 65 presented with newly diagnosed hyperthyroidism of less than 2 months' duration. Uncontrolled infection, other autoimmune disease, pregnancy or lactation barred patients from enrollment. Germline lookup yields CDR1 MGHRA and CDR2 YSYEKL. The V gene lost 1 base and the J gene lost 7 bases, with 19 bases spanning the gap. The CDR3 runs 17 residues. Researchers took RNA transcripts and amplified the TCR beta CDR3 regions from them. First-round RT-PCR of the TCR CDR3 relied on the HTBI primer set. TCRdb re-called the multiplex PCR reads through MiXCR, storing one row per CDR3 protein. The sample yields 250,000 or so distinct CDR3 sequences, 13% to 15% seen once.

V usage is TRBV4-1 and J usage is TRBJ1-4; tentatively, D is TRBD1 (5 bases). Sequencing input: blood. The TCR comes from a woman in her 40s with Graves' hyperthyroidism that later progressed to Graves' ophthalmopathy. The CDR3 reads CASSQGRPRGSGEKLFF. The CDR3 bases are TGCGCCAGCAGCCAAGGGCGCCCACGGGGGAGTGGTGAAAAACTGTTTTTT.